This TCR beta chain comes out of a study of T cells in Graves' hyperthyroidism and ophthalmopathy. Whole-study context: Peripheral blood was collected at initial diagnosis, before any treatment. General observations from the study: A model using 13 V-J features told ophthalmopathy apart from stable hyperthyroidism.

The CDR3 spans 14 residues. Germline CDR1 reads SGHTA; CDR2 reads FQGNSA. V gave up 5 bases and J gave up 4 bases, with 12 bases separating them. RNA transcripts gave rise to amplified TCR beta CDR3 regions. TCR CDR3 regions were first amplified by RT-PCR with HTBI primers. Each CDR3 protein is one row after TCRdb ran MiXCR on the multiplex PCR reads. The table includes some 490,000 distinct CDR3 sequences, around a fifth detected once. On this clonotype itself: Its specificity is unknown.

Uncontrolled infection, other autoimmune disease, pregnancy or lactation barred patients from enrollment. The PBMCs studied were ones that came from 8 to 10 ml fresh peripheral blood. This sequence joins TRBV7-2 and TRBJ1-3; D might be TRBD1 (6 bases). The sequenced material came from blood. This clonotype originated in a woman between 70 and 85 years old with Graves' ophthalmopathy. The CDR3, as DNA: TGTGCCAGCAGCCGTGGGGGGCACGGAAACACCATATATTTT. This sequence encodes CASSRGGHGNTIYF. Supplemented by reference TRBV7-2 and TRBJ1-3, the full variable domain reads GAGVSQSPSNKVTEKGKDVELRCDPISGHTALYWYRQSLGQGLEFLIYFQGNSAPDKSGLPSDRFSAERTGGSVSTLTIQRTQQEDSAVYLCASSRGGHGNTIYFGEGSWLTVV.